Listed below are T cell receptor beta chains from one sample, sequenced in a study of beta chain features in type 1 diabetes. The data were produced by immunoSEQ multiplex PCR, yet TCRdb's version contains in-frame clones alone and is incomplete. Of about 320,000 clones listed, about 14% are singletons. Material: central memory CD4+ T cells from blood. The origin of the receptors is a man aged 25-40 years in good health. The conserved cysteine and the conserved F or W are not part of the CDR3 here.

v_gene,len,CDR3aa
TRBV5-4,12,ASAFGGTLYEQY
TRBV27,11,ASARGGSDTQY
TRBV10-3,15,AISGPTGTREIDEQF
TRBV19,12,ASTIGTGAGGYT
TRBV10-3,13,AISDGLAGVDTQY
TRBV5-4,14,ASSPLGGSGANVLT
TRBV5-5,12,ASSLGTVVGEQY
TRBV9,11,ASSPQGGGELF
TRBV15,12,ATSRDWTGNEQF
TRBV7-8,12,ASSTTGNQETQY
TRBV21-1,18,ASSKKGTRPGLVRLETQY
TRBV18,13,ASSPSRDLGQPQH
TRBV25-1,9,ASSVVETQY
TRBV2,10,AGRDRGDGYT
TRBV25-1,11,ARKMPDNQPQH
TRBV5-6,12,ASSQGTAGNTIY
TRBV5-1,12,ASRSPGGQETQY
TRBV11-2,14,ASSLDLAAGVYEQY
TRBV5-6,12,ASSSLPQTDTQY
TRBV6-5,13,ASRRTVLFGNTIY
TRBV7-9,13,ASSLLGASYNEQF
TRBV6-5,13,ASSSTNSAKNIQY
TRBV28,12,ASRPGVKNTEAF
TRBV5-4,13,ASSLRLAAGETQY
TRBV9,12,ASSVGEISSPLH
TRBV7-7,11,ASSLGPDNEQF
TRBV4-1,13,ASSQDRKGGHGYT
TRBV7-2,15,ASSATSGAGAGGELF
TRBV5-1,14,ASSPLGQGSHNEQF
TRBV2,12,ASSEHRDNYGYT
TRBV27,13,ASRRQAGNTGELF
TRBV5-1,13,ASSLGGTNTGELF
TRBV6-5,13,ASSYVTGARETQY
TRBV30,12,AWTEPRVAETQY
TRBV27,12,ASSRRQGDEKLF
TRBV4-1,11,ASRRQVQETQY